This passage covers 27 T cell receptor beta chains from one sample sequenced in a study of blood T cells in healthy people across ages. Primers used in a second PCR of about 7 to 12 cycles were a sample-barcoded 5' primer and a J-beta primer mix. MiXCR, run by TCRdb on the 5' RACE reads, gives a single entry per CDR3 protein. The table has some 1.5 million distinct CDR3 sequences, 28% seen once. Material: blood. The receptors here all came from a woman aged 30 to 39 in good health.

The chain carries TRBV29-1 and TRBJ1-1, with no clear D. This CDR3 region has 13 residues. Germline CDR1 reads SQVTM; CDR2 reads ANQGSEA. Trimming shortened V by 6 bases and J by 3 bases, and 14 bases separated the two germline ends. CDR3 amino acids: CSVALGVYTEAFF. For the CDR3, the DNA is TGCAGCGTAGCTTTGGGCGTGTACACTGAAGCTTTCTTT.

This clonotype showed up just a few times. The CDR3 spells CASSLGVGGSGANVLTF. Written as DNA, the CDR3 is TGCGCCAGCAGCTTGGGAGTAGGGGGTTCTGGGGCCAACGTCCTGACTTTC. This sequence joins TRBV5-1 and TRBJ2-6; a weak D match, TRBD1 (6 bases). CDR3 length equals 17 residues. Germline V lookup: CDR1 SGHRS, CDR2 YFSETQ. Trimming left V 0 bases short and J 1 base short, with 11 bases between.

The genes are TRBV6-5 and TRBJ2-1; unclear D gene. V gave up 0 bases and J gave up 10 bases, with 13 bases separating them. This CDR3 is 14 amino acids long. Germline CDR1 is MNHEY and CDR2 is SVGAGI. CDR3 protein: CASSYSSVSYEQFF. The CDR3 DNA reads TGTGCCAGCAGTTACTCGTCCGTTTCCTACGAGCAGTTCTTC.

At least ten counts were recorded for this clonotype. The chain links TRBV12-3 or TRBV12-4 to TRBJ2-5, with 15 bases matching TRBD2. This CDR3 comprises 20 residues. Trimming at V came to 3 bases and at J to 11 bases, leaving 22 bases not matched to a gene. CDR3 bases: TGTGCCAGCAGTTTCGAGGAATCCGGGACTAGCGGGAGGCCTCGTCGAGAGCAGTACTTC. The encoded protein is CASSFEESGTSGRPRREQYF.

The CDR3 spells CASSLGGGSNNEQYF. The CDR3 DNA sequence: TGTGCCAGCAGTTTGGGAGGGGGGAGCAACAATGAGCAGTACTTC. The rearrangement joins TRBV12-3 or TRBV12-4 to TRBJ2-7; a possible D gene is TRBD2 (7 bases). V was cut by 3 bases and J by 7 bases, with 19 bases left in between. This CDR3 is built from 15 residues.

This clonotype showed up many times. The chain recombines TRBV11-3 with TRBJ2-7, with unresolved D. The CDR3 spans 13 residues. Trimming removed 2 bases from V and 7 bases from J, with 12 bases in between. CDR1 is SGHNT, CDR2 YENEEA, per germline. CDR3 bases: TGTGCCAGCAGCTTAAACTCCCAAGGAGAGCAGTACTTC. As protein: CASSLNSQGEQYF.

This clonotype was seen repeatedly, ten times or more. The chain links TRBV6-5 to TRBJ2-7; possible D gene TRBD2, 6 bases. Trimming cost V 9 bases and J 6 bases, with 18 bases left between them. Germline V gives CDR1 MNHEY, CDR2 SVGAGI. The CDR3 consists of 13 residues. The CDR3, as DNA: TGTGCCAGTAAATCGACCCGGGGGAGCGAGCAGTACTTC. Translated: CASKSTRGSEQYF.

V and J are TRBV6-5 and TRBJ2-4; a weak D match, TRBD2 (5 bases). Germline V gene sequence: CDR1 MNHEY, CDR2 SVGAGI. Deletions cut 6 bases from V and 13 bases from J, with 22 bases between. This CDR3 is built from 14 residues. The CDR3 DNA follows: TGTGCCAGCAGGGGTGCGAGGGCCGGCAATGAGCAGTACTTC. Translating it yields CASRGARAGNEQYF.

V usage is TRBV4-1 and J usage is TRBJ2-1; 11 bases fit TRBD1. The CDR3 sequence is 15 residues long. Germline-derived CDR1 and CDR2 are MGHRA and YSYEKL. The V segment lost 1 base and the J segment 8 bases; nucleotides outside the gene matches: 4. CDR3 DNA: TGCGCCAGCAGCCAAGGGGACAGGGGGGCCGATGAGCAGTTCTTC. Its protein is CASSQGDRGADEQFF.

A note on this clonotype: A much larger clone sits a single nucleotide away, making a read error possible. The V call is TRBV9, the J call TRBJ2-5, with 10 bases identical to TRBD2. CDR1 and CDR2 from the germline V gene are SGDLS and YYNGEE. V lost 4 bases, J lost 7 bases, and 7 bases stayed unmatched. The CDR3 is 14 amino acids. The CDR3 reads CASSPGLAMGTQYF. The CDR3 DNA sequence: TGTGCCAGCAGCCCGGGACTAGCGATGGGGACCCAGTACTTC.

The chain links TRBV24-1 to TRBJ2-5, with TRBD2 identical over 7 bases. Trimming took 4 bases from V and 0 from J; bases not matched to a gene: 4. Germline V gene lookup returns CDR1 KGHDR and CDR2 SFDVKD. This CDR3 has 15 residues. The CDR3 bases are TGTGCCACCAGTGAGGAGCGGGGAAACCAAGAGACCCAGTACTTC. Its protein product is CATSEERGNQETQYF.

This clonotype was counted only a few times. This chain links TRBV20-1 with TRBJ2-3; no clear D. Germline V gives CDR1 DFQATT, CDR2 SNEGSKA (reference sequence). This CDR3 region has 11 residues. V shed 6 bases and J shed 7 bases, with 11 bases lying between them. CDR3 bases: TGCAGTGCCCCCCACGTAAATACGCAGTATTTT. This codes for CSAPHVNTQYF.

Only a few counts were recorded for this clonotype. The CDR3 protein is CASSYSIDYSNQPQHF. The CDR3 coding sequence is TGTGCCAGCAGTTACTCGATAGACTATAGCAATCAGCCCCAGCATTTT. The gene calls are TRBV6-2 or TRBV6-3 and TRBJ1-5; D gene ambiguous. Germline V gene lookup returns CDR1 MNHEY and CDR2 SVGEGT. V was cut by 0 bases and J by 0 bases, with 9 bases left in between. The CDR3 spans 16 residues.

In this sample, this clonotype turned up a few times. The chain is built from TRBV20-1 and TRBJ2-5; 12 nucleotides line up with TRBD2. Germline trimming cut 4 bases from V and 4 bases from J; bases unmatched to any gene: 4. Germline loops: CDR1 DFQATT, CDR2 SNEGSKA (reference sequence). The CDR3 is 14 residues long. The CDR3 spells CSANPGLAGETQYF. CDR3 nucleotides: TGCAGTGCTAATCCGGGACTAGCGGGAGAGACCCAGTACTTC.

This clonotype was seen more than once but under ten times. The CDR3 coding sequence is TGCGGCGCCACCGGGGGAGGGGGGCAGTTCTTC. Translated, it gives CGATGGGGQFF. The J gene is TRBJ2-1, the V gene TRBV29-1; tentatively, D is TRBD2 (7 bases). The germline gives CDR1 SQVTM, CDR2 ANQGSEA. The CDR3 extends over 11 amino acids.

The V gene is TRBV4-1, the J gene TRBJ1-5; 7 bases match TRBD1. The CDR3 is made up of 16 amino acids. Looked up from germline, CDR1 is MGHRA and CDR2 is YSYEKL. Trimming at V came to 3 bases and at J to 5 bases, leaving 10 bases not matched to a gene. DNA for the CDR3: TGCGCCAGCAGCCACTTACTAGACAGGGTTGATCAGCCCCAGCATTTT. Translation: CASSHLLDRVDQPQHF.

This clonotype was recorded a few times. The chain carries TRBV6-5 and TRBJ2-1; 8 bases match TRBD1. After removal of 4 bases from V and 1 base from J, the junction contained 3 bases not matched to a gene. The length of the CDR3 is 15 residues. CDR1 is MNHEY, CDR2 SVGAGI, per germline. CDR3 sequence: CASSCRDRSYNEQFF. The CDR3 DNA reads TGTGCCAGCAGTTGCCGGGACAGGTCCTACAATGAGCAGTTCTTC.

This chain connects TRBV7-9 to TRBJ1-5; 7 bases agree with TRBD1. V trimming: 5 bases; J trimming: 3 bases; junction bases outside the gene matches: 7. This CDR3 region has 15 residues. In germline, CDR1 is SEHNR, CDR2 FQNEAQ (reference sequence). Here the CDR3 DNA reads TGTGCCAGCAGCCTGGCAGGGGGGGACAATCAGCCCCAGCATTTT. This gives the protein CASSLAGGDNQPQHF.

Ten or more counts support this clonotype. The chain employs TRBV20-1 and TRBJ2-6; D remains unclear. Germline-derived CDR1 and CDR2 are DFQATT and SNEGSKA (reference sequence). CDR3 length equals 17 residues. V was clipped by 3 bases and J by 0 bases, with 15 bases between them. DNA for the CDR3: TGCAGTGCTAGTATGGGCAGAGCCTCCTCTGGGGCCAACGTCCTGACTTTC. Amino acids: CSASMGRASSGANVLTF.

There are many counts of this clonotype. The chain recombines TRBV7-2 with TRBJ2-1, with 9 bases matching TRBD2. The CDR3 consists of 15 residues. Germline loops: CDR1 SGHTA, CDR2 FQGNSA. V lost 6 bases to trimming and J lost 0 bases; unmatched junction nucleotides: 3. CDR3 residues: CASSLLAGSYNEQFF. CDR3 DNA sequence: TGTGCCAGCAGTTTACTAGCGGGCTCCTACAATGAGCAGTTCTTC.

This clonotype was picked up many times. In nucleotides, the CDR3 is TGTGCCAGCTCCTCCTCCGGGACAGGTGGTGAGACCCAGTACTTC. Translating gives CASSSSGTGGETQYF. The chain is built from TRBV28 and TRBJ2-5; 8 positions agree with TRBD1. Germline loops: CDR1 MDHEN, CDR2 SYDVKM. Trimming cost V 8 bases and J 5 bases; bases outside gene matches: 13. The CDR3 runs to 15 residues.

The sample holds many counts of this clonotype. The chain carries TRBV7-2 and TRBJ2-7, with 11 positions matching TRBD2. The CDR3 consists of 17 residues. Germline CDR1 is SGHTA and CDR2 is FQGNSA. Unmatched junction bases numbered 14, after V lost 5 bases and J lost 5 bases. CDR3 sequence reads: CASSPRLAGLAGDEQYF. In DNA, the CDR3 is TGTGCCAGCAGCCCCCGACTAGCGGGACTGGCTGGAGACGAGCAGTACTTC.

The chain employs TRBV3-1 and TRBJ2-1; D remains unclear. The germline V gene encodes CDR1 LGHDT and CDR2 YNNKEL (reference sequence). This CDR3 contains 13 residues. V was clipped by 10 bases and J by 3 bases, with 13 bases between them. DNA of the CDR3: TGTGCCACACGGTCCCGAGGCTACAATGAGCAGTTCTTC. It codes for CATRSRGYNEQFF.

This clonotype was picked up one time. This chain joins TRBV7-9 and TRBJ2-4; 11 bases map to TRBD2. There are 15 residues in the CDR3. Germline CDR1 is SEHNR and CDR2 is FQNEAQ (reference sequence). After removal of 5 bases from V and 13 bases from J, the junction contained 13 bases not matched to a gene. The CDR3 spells CASSLRTSGWIEQYF. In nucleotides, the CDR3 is TGTGCCAGCAGCCTTAGGACTAGCGGGTGGATAGAGCAGTACTTC.

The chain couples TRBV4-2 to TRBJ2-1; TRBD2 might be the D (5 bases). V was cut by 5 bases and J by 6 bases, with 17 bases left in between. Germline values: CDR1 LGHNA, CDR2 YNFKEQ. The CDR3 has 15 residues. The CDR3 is CASSFPGSAGNEQFF. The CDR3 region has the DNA TGTGCCAGCAGCTTCCCTGGGTCTGCGGGCAATGAGCAGTTCTTC.

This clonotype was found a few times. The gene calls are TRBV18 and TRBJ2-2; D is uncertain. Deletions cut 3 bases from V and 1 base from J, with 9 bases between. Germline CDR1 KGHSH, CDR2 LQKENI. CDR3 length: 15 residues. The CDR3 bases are TGTGCCAGCTCACCTAATAGACAGAACACCGGGGAGCTGTTTTTT. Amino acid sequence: CASSPNRQNTGELFF.

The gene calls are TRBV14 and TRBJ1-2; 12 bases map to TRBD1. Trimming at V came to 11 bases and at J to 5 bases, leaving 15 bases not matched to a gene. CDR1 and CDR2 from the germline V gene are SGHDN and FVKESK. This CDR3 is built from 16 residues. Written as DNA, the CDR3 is TGTGCCCGCAATCCATTGGGACAGGGGGCGCGGTATGGCTACACCTTC. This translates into CARNPLGQGARYGYTF.